These T cell receptor beta chains were read from a single sample in a study of cytomegalovirus exposure and HLA in healthy donors. Produced via immunoSEQ multiplex PCR; TCRdb's table is partial and in-frame only. Among about 150,000 clones listed, 75% to 85% were seen once. Material for sequencing was PBMCs. These receptors were collected from a male donor in good health and CMV-seronegative. Each CDR3 is given with its conserved first and last residue. The D gene is left open where the match is weak. Clone size appears in some rows only: once, few, many, or a class for an expanded clone.

TRBV19	NA	TRBJ2-1	TRBD2	CASSIRAGGYNEQFF	TGTGCCAGTAGTATTAGGGCGGGGGGGTACAATGAGCAGTTCTTC
TRBV4-2	NA	TRBJ1-3	NA	CASSQYHGGNSGNTIYF	TGTGCCAGCAGCCAGTACCACGGGGGAAACTCTGGAAACACCATATATTTT
TRBV9	once	TRBJ2-1	TRBD2	CASSPRGRGNSYNEQFF	TGTGCCAGCAGCCCACGAGGGCGGGGGAACTCCTACAATGAGCAGTTCTTC
TRBV19	NA	TRBJ2-1	TRBD2	CASRKWAGEHEQFF	TGTGCCAGTAGGAAATGGGCGGGGGAGCATGAGCAGTTCTTC
TRBV27	once	TRBJ1-5	NA	CASSSPGLNQPQHF	TGTGCCAGCAGTTCCCCAGGATTGAATCAGCCCCAGCATTTT
TRBV29-1	NA	TRBJ2-3	NA	CSVGMAGLSTDTQYF	TGCAGCGTTGGAATGGCGGGCCTTAGCACAGATACGCAGTATTTT
TRBV30	NA	TRBJ2-7	NA	CAWSVGGAGAYEQYF	TGTGCCTGGAGTGTAGGAGGGGCAGGAGCCTACGAGCAGTACTTC
TRBV11-2	once	TRBJ1-2	TRBD1	CASSLGGTGDRKGYTF	TGTGCCAGCAGCTTAGGCGGAACGGGGGACAGAAAAGGCTACACCTTC
TRBV6-5	NA	TRBJ2-7	TRBD2	CASTRTTSGSYEQYF	TGTGCCAGCACCAGAACGACTAGCGGTTCCTACGAGCAGTACTTC
TRBV18	once	TRBJ2-7	TRBD1	CASSPGQGTYEQYF	TGTGCCAGCTCCCCGGGACAGGGAACCTACGAGCAGTACTTC
TRBV6-1	NA	TRBJ2-3	NA	CASSGLRVPTDTQYF	TGTGCCAGCAGTGGGTTGAGGGTCCCCACAGATACGCAGTATTTT
TRBV5-1	once	TRBJ2-1	NA	CASSLAPGTLSYNEQFF	TGCGCCAGCAGCTTGGCGCCCGGGACTCTGTCCTACAATGAGCAGTTCTTC
TRBV7-2	once	TRBJ2-5	TRBD2	CASSQGTSGGKTQYF	TGTGCCAGCAGCCAGGGGACTAGCGGGGGAAAGACCCAGTACTTC
TRBV7-9	once	TRBJ2-3	NA	CASSPETDTQYF	TGTGCCAGCAGCCCGGAGACAGATACGCAGTATTTT
TRBV7-2	NA	TRBJ1-1	NA	CASSLAQGGATEAFF	TGTGCCAGCAGCTTAGCGCAGGGAGGGGCCACTGAAGCTTTCTTT
TRBV11-3	NA	TRBJ2-3	TRBD2	CASSRSGGATDTQYF	TGTGCCAGCAGCCGTAGCGGGGGGGCTACAGATACGCAGTATTTT
TRBV9	NA	TRBJ1-3	NA	CASSVAPGIYSGNTIYF	TGTGCCAGCAGCGTAGCTCCAGGGATTTACTCTGGAAACACCATATATTTT
TRBV15	NA	TRBJ2-5	TRBD2	CATSRVPSGVETQYF	TGTGCCACCAGCAGAGTCCCTAGCGGGGTGGAGACCCAGTACTTC
TRBV30	NA	TRBJ2-1	NA	CAWSVQVSYNEQFF	TGTGCCTGGAGTGTACAGGTCTCCTACAATGAGCAGTTCTTC
TRBV7-3	NA	TRBJ2-1	NA	CASSSRLSSYNEQFF	TGTGCCAGCAGTTCTCGACTGAGCTCCTACAATGAGCAGTTCTTC
TRBV10-1	once	TRBJ1-1	NA	CASREKKGQANTEAFF	TGCGCCAGCAGAGAAAAAAAGGGGCAGGCGAACACTGAAGCTTTCTTT
TRBV19	NA	TRBJ2-7	TRBD1	CANSAGTGSIEQYF	TGTGCCAATAGTGCCGGGACAGGGTCGATCGAGCAGTACTTC
TRBV27	NA	TRBJ2-1	TRBD2	CATLRGTSGGPTSYNEQFF	TGTGCCACCCTCCGAGGGACTAGCGGGGGGCCTACTTCTTACAATGAGCAGTTCTTC
TRBV5-4	NA	TRBJ2-6	NA	CASSSRTGANVLTF	TGTGCCAGCAGCTCCAGGACTGGGGCCAACGTCCTGACTTTC
TRBV4-2	once	TRBJ2-1	NA	CASSRSGTTNNEQFF	TGTGCCAGCAGCCGGTCCGGGACAACAAACAATGAGCAGTTCTTC